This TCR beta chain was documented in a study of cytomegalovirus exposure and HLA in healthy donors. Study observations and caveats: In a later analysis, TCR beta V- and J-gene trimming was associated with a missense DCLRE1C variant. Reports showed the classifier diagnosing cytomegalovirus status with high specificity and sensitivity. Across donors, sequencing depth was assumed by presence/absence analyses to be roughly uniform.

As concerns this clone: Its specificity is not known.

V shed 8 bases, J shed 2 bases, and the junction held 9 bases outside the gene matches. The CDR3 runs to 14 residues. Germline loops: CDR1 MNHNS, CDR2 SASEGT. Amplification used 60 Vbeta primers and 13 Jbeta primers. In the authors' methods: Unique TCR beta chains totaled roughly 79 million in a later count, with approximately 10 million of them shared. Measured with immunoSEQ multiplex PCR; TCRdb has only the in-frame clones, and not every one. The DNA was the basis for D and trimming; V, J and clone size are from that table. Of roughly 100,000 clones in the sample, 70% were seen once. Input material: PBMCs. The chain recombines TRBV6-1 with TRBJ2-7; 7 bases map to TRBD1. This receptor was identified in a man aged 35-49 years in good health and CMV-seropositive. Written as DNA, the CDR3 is TGTGCCAGCGGTGGACAGGTCGAACCCTACGAGCAGTACTTC. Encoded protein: CASGGQVEPYEQYF.